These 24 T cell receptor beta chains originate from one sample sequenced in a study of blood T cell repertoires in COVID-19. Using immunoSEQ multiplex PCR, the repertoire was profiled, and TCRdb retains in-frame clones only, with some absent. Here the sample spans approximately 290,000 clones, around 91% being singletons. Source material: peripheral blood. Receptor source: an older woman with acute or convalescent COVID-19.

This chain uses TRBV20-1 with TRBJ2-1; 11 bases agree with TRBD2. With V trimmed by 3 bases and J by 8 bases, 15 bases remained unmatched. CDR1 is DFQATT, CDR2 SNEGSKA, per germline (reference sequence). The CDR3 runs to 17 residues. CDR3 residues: CSASKPSGGQVIYEQFF. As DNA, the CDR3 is TGCAGTGCTAGTAAACCTAGCGGGGGGCAGGTCATCTATGAGCAGTTCTTC.

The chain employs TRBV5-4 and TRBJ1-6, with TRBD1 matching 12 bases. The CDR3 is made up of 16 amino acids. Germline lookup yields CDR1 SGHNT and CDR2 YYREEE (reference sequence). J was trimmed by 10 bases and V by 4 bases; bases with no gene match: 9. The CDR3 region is CASSKGQGASGSPLHF. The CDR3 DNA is TGTGCCAGCAGCAAGGGACAGGGGGCGTCAGGATCACCCCTCCACTTT.

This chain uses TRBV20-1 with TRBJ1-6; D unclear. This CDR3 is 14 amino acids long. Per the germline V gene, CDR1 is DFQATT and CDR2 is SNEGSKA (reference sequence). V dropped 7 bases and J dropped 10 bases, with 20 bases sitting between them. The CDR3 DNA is TGCAGTGTTGGTGACGAGGGCTTTGGATCACCCCTCCACTTT. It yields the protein CSVGDEGFGSPLHF.

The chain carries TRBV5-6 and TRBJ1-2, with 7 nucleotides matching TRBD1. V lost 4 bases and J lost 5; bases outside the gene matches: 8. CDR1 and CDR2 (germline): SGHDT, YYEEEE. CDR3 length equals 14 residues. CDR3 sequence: CASSLGTEAYGYTF. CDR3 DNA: TGTGCCAGCAGCCTCGGGACAGAAGCTTATGGCTACACCTTC. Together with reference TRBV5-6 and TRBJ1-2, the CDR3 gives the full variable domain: DAGVTQSPTHLIKTRGQQVTLRCSPKSGHDTVSWYQQALGQGPQFIFQYYEEEERQRGNFPDRFSGHQFPNYSSELNVNALLLGDSALYLCASSLGTEAYGYTFGSGTRLTVV.

The DNA for the CDR3 is TGTGCCAGCAGCTTGGGGCCTCAGGGGGATACTGAAGCTTTCTTT. Its translation: CASSLGPQGDTEAFF. The chain is built from TRBV5-6 and TRBJ1-1; 7 nucleotides match TRBD1. CDR1 is SGHDT and CDR2 is YYEEEE in the germline V gene. The V segment lost 0 bases and the J segment 5 bases; nucleotides outside the gene matches: 7. The CDR3 contains 15 residues.

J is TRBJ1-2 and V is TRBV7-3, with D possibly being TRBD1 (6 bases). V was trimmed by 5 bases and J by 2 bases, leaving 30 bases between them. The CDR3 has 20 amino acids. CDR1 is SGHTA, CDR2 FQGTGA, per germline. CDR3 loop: CASSRSRGPSTGRSNYGYTF. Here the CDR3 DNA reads TGTGCCAGCAGCCGGTCACGAGGGCCGTCGACAGGAAGATCCAACTATGGCTACACCTTC. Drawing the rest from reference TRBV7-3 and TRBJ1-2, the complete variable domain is GAGVSQTPSNKVTEKGKYVELRCDPISGHTALYWYRQSLGQGPEFLIYFQGTGAADDSGLPNDRFFAVRPEGSVSTLKIQRTERGDSAVYLCASSRSRGPSTGRSNYGYTFGSGTRLTVV.

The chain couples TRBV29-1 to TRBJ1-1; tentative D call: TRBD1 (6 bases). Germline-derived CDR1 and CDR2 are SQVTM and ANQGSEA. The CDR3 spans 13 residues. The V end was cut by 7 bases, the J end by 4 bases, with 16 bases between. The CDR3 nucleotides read TGCAGCGCCGCCACAGGCAGGGGCACTGAAGCTTTCTTT. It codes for CSAATGRGTEAFF.

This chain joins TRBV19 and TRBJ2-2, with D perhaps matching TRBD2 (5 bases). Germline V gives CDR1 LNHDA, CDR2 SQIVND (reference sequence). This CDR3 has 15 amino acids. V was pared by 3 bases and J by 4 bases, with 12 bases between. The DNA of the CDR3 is TGTGCCAGTAGTATCACCGCCGCGGGCACCGGGGAGCTGTTTTTT. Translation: CASSITAAGTGELFF.

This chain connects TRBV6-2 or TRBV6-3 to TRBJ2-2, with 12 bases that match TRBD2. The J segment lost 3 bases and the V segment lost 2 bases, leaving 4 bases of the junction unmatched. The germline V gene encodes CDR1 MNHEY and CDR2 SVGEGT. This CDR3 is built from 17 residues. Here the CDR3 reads CASSYQLAGGYTGELFF. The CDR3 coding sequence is TGTGCCAGCAGTTACCAACTAGCGGGAGGTTACACCGGGGAGCTGTTTTTT.

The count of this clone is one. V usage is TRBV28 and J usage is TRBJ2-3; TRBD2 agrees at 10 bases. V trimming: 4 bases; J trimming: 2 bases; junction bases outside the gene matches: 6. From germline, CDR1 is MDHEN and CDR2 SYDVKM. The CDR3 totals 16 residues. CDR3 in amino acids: CASSWAGTSVTDTQYF. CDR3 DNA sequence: TGTGCCAGCAGTTGGGCCGGGACTAGCGTCACAGATACGCAGTATTTT.

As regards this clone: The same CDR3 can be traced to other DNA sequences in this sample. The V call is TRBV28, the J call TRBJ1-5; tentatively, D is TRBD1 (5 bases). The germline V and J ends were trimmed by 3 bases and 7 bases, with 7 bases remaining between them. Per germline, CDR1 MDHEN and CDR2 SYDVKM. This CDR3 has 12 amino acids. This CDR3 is CASSFGGQPQHF. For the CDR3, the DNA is TGTGCCAGCAGTTTTGGGGGGCAGCCCCAGCATTTT. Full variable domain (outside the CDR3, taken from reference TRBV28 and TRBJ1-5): DVKVTQSSRYLVKRTGEKVFLECVQDMDHENMFWYRQDPGLGLRLIYFSYDVKMKEKGDIPEGYSVSREKKERFSLILESASTNQTSMYLCASSFGGQPQHFGDGTRLSIL.

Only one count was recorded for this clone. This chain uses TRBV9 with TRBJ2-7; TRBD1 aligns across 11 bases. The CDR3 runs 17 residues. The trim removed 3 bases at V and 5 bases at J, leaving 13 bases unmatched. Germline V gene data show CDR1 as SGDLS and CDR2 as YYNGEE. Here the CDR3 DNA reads TGTGCCAGCAGCGAGGGAGGGGGACAGGGGGAACGGGACGAGCAGTACTTC. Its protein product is CASSEGGGQGERDEQYF.

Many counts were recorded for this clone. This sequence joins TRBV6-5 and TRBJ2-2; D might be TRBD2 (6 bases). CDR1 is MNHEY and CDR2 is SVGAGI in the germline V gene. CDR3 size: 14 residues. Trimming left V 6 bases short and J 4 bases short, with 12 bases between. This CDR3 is CASSLTGGTGELFF. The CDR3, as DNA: TGTGCCAGCAGCCTAACCGGGGGCACCGGGGAGCTGTTTTTT.

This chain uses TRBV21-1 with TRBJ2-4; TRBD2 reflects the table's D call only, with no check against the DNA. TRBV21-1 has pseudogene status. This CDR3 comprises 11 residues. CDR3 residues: CASSPGLVSYF. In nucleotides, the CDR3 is TGTGCCAGCAGCCCTGGACTAGTATCGTACTTC.

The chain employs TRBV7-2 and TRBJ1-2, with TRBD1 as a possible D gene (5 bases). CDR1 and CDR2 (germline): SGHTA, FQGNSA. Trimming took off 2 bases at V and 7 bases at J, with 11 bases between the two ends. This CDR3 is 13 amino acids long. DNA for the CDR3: TGTGCCAGCAGCTTATTCCAGGGCGGTGGCTACACCTTC. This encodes CASSLFQGGGYTF.

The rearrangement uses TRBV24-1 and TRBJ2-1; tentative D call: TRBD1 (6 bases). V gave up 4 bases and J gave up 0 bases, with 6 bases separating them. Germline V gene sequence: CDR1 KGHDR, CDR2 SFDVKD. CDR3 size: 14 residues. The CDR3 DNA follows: TGTGCCACCAGTGAGGACAGCTCCTACAATGAGCAGTTCTTC. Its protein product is CATSEDSSYNEQFF.

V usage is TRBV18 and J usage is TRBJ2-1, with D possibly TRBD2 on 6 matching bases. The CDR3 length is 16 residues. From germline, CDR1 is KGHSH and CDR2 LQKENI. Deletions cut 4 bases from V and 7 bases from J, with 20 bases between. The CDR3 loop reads CASSLGGATGGNEQFF. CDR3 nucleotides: TGTGCCAGCTCACTTGGCGGGGCTACAGGAGGGAATGAGCAGTTCTTC.

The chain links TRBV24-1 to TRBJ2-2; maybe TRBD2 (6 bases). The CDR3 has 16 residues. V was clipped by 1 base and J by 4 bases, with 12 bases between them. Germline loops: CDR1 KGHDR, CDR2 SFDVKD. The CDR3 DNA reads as TGTGCCACCAGTGATTTAGGGACTGCGAGCACCGGGGAGCTGTTTTTT. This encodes CATSDLGTASTGELFF.

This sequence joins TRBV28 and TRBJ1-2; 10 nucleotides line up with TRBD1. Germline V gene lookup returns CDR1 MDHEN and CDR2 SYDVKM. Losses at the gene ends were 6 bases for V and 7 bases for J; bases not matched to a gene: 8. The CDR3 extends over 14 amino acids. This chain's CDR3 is CASRRQGASIGYTF. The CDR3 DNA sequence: TGTGCCAGCAGGAGACAGGGGGCGTCCATTGGCTACACCTTC.

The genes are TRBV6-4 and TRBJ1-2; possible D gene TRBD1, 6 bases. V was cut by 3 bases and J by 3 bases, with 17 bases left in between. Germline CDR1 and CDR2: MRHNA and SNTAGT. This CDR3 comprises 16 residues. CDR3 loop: CASSERPFYRDYGYTF. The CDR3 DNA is TGTGCCAGCAGTGAACGCCCGTTCTACAGGGACTATGGCTACACCTTC.

The CDR3 DNA sequence: TGTGCCAGCAGCCGAAGCCGACAGGGACTTAGCAATCAGCCCCAGCATTTT. Translating it yields CASSRSRQGLSNQPQHF. The chain joins TRBV28 to TRBJ1-5; 7 nucleotides line up with TRBD1. V lost 6 bases to trimming and J lost 0 bases; unmatched junction nucleotides: 11. The CDR3 spans 17 residues. The germline gives CDR1 MDHEN, CDR2 SYDVKM.

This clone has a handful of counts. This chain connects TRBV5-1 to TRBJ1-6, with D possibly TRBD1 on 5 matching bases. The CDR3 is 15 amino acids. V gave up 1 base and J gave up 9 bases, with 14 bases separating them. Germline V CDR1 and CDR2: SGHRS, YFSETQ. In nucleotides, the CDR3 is TGCGCCAGCAGCTTGAGGCAGGGAGGCAGTTCACCCCTCCACTTT. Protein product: CASSLRQGGSSPLHF.

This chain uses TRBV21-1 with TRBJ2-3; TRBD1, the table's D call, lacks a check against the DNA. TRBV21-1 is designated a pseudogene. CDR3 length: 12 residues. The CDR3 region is CASSKHTDTQYF. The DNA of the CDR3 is TGTGCCAGCAGCAAACACACAGATACGCAGTATTTT.

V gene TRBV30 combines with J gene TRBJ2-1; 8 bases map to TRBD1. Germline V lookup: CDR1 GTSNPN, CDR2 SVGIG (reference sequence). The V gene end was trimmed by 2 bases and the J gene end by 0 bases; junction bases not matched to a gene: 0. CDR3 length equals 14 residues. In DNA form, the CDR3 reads TGTGCCTGGAGTACAGGGGGCTCCTACAATGAGCAGTTCTTC. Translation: CAWSTGGSYNEQFF.